This passage covers 25 T cell receptor beta chains from one sample sequenced in a study of cytotoxic CD8 clonotypes in ibrutinib-treated CLL. The table came from immunoSEQ multiplex PCR; TCRdb's copy has only in-frame clones and leaves some out. The data contain around 30,000 clones, roughly 59% of them singletons. Source: PBMCs, taken before ibrutinib treatment. These receptors all come from a human donor with chronic lymphocytic leukemia.

This clone appeared many times. For the CDR3, the DNA is TGCGCCAGCACCCTAGCGGGGGGTGGTGGGGAGCTGTTTTTT. It translates to CASTLAGGGGELFF. This rearrangement joins TRBV10-2 to TRBJ2-2; 11 bases agree with TRBD2. The CDR3 is made up of 14 amino acids. V shed 7 bases, J shed 8 bases, and the junction held 6 bases outside the gene matches. Germline-derived CDR1 and CDR2 are WSHSY and SAAADI.

V is TRBV6-5 and J is TRBJ1-6; 7 bases map to TRBD1. The V gene end was trimmed by 7 bases and the J gene end by 7 bases; junction bases not matched to a gene: 10. The germline V gene encodes CDR1 MNHEY and CDR2 SVGAGI. CDR3 size: 15 residues. The CDR3 nucleotides are TGTGCCAGCACCCCCCAGGGGGGAGGAAATTCACCCCTCCACTTT. It encodes CASTPQGGGNSPLHF.

This sequence joins TRBV28 and TRBJ1-2; D gene unclear. This CDR3 has 12 residues. The V end was cut by 2 bases, the J end by 2 bases, with 3 bases between. Germline V CDR1 and CDR2: MDHEN, SYDVKM. The chain's CDR3 is CASSLTNYGYTF. Here the CDR3 DNA reads TGTGCCAGCAGTTTAACAAACTATGGCTACACCTTC.

This chain links TRBV5-4 with TRBJ2-7; 8 bases agree with TRBD2. CDR1 and CDR2 (germline): SGHNT, YYREEE (reference sequence). V gave up 4 bases and J gave up 3 bases; unmatched junction bases: 6. The CDR3 extends over 14 amino acids. The CDR3 is CASSHGLADYEQYF. In DNA, the CDR3 is TGTGCCAGCAGCCACGGACTAGCAGACTACGAGCAGTACTTC.

J is TRBJ2-5 and V is TRBV9; D could derive from TRBD1 or TRBD2 (5 bases each). The CDR3 has 15 residues. The germline V gene encodes CDR1 SGDLS and CDR2 YYNGEE. With 3 bases removed from V and 6 bases from J, the gap between germline ends came to 18 bases. The CDR3 loop is CASSAGTALGQTQYF. CDR3 DNA sequence: TGTGCCAGCAGCGCCGGGACCGCACTCGGGCAGACCCAGTACTTC.

The rearrangement uses TRBV10-1 and TRBJ2-4; D assignment may be TRBD1 or TRBD2 (6 bases each). V was cut by 6 bases and J by 6 bases, with 15 bases left in between. The germline V gene has CDR1 WNHNN and CDR2 SYGVQD (reference sequence). CDR3 size: 14 residues. The CDR3, as DNA: TGCGCCAGCAGAGTAGCCCGGGGGCTAAACATTCAGTACTTC. This encodes CASRVARGLNIQYF.

In its sample, this clone was seen once. The rearrangement uses TRBV28 and TRBJ2-7; 7 bases map to TRBD1. This CDR3 comprises 15 residues. Germline CDR1 and CDR2: MDHEN and SYDVKM. J was trimmed by 4 bases and V by 4 bases; bases with no gene match: 10. CDR3 region: CASSSQGGQGYEQYF. CDR3 DNA: TGTGCCAGCAGTTCACAAGGGGGCCAAGGGTACGAGCAGTACTTC. The variable domain in full, with the rest retrieved from reference TRBV28 and TRBJ2-7, is DVKVTQSSRYLVKRTGEKVFLECVQDMDHENMFWYRQDPGLGLRLIYFSYDVKMKEKGDIPEGYSVSREKKERFSLILESASTNQTSMYLCASSSQGGQGYEQYFGPGTRLTVT.

The chain combines TRBV19 with TRBJ2-2, with D possibly TRBD1 on 5 matching bases. The CDR3 extends over 13 amino acids. Germline CDR1 and CDR2: LNHDA and SQIVND (reference sequence). The V end lost 6 bases, the J end lost 2 bases, and 7 bases lay between the germline ends. In DNA form, the CDR3 reads TGTGCCAGTAGGACAGTAAACACCGGGGAGCTGTTTTTT. Translating gives CASRTVNTGELFF.

The rearrangement links TRBV15 to TRBJ2-3; 11 positions agree with TRBD2. CDR1 LNHNV and CDR2 YYDKDF come from the germline V gene (reference sequence). Trimming took 3 bases from V and 5 from J; bases not matched to a gene: 1. The CDR3 runs to 14 residues. CDR3 nucleotide sequence: TGTGCCACCAGCAGTCTAGCGGGGGGAGATACGCAGTATTTT. It encodes CATSSLAGGDTQYF.

The chain combines TRBV2 with TRBJ2-7; D uncertain. The CDR3 consists of 15 residues. Trimming stripped 4 bases from V and 0 bases from J, with 13 bases between. Germline V gene data show CDR1 as SNHLY and CDR2 as FYNNEI. The CDR3 DNA follows: TGTGCCAGCAGTGCAGGAGACCCGAGCTCCTACGAGCAGTACTTC. Translation gives CASSAGDPSSYEQYF.

This chain uses TRBV6-4 with TRBJ2-3; D not certain. This CDR3 is built from 15 residues. V was shortened by 0 bases and J by 11 bases, with 18 bases between the two germline ends. Germline V gives CDR1 MRHNA, CDR2 SNTAGT. CDR3 in DNA: TGTGCCAGCAGTGACTCTCCAGCCGGAGTTGACCGGCAGTATTTT. It specifies CASSDSPAGVDRQYF.

The CDR3 DNA reads as TGTGCCAGCATTCGTTTAGACTATGGCTACACCTTC. Protein: CASIRLDYGYTF. The chain couples TRBV2 to TRBJ1-2; D not resolved. Germline lookup yields CDR1 SNHLY and CDR2 FYNNEI. The CDR3 extends over 12 amino acids. The germline V and J ends were trimmed by 7 bases and 3 bases, with 9 bases remaining between them.

The rearrangement links TRBV28 to TRBJ2-7; 10 bases map to TRBD1. Germline V CDR1 and CDR2: MDHEN, SYDVKM. Trimming took 10 bases from V and 6 from J; bases not matched to a gene: 12. The CDR3 spans 14 residues. DNA of the CDR3: TGTGCCATAATTCCGGGACAGGGGTTCAGCGAGCAGTACTTC. It codes for CAIIPGQGFSEQYF.

The chain links TRBV10-3 to TRBJ2-2; perhaps TRBD2 as D (6 bases). The germline V gene encodes CDR1 ENHRY and CDR2 SYGVKD. The germline V and J ends were trimmed by 6 bases and 1 base, with 12 bases remaining between them. The CDR3 covers 15 residues. Here the CDR3 DNA reads TGTGCCATCAGCCGACTAGTTGGGAACACCGGGGAGCTGTTTTTT. Residues: CAISRLVGNTGELFF.

The J gene is TRBJ1-1, the V gene TRBV6-1; 8 bases fit TRBD1. Per the germline V gene, CDR1 is MNHNS and CDR2 is SASEGT. J gave up 0 bases and V 4 bases, and 10 bases lay outside the gene matches. The CDR3 has 17 residues. This CDR3 reads CASSANRGVLLNTEAFF. The CDR3 DNA follows: TGTGCCAGCAGTGCGAACAGGGGGGTCCTCTTGAACACTGAAGCTTTCTTT.

In its sample, this clone was seen once. V is TRBV7-6 and J is TRBJ2-2; 9 nucleotides align to TRBD1. The germline CDR1 and CDR2 sequences are SGHVS and FNYEAQ. The V segment lost 5 bases and the J segment 2 bases; nucleotides outside the gene matches: 9. This CDR3 comprises 17 residues. The CDR3 here is CASSPGTGRGNTGELFF. In DNA, the CDR3 is TGTGCCAGCAGCCCCGGGACAGGGAGGGGCAACACCGGGGAGCTGTTTTTT.

The chain carries TRBV27 and TRBJ2-3; 13 positions match TRBD2. CDR1 MNHEY and CDR2 SMNVEV come from the germline V gene (reference sequence). With 4 bases clipped from V and 2 bases from J, the junction kept 9 bases outside the gene matches. The CDR3 totals 18 residues. CDR3 in amino acids: CASSSQGLAGFYTDTQYF. CDR3 nucleotides: TGTGCCAGCAGTTCCCAGGGACTAGCGGGGTTTTACACAGATACGCAGTATTTT.

The chain has TRBV7-3 and TRBJ2-2; D is possibly TRBD1 (5 bases). V shed 5 bases and J shed 5 bases, with 12 bases lying between them. Germline CDR1 and CDR2: SGHTA and FQGTGA. This CDR3 has 14 amino acids. CDR3 amino acids: CASSPPTATGELFF. In nucleotides, the CDR3 is TGTGCCAGCAGCCCCCCGACAGCAACCGGGGAGCTGTTTTTT.

The rearrangement joins TRBV14 to TRBJ2-5, with 11 bases aligning to TRBD1. The CDR3 is 16 residues long. Germline assignment: CDR1 SGHDN and CDR2 FVKESK. J gave up 5 bases and V 4 bases, and 9 bases lay outside the gene matches. The CDR3 nucleotides read TGTGCCAGCAGCCCGGTGGGACAGGGGGTACGGGAGACCCAGTACTTC. Encoded protein: CASSPVGQGVRETQYF.

This chain links TRBV6-1 with TRBJ2-7; D may match TRBD1 or TRBD2 (5 bases each). The CDR3 length is 15 residues. Germline values: CDR1 MNHNS, CDR2 SASEGT. V was pared by 1 base and J by 4 bases, with 14 bases between. The CDR3, as DNA: TGTGCCAGCAGTGAAGATCAAGGGACGGTTTACGAGCAGTACTTC. It translates to CASSEDQGTVYEQYF.

There are a few counts of this clone. V usage is TRBV5-1 and J usage is TRBJ2-5; D is ambiguous. Trimming took off 4 bases at V and 0 bases at J, with 1 base between the two ends. Germline V lookup: CDR1 SGHRS, CDR2 YFSETQ. CDR3 length equals 11 residues. CDR3 residues: CASSHQETQYF. CDR3 nucleotide sequence: TGCGCCAGCAGCCACCAAGAGACCCAGTACTTC.

Judged by abundance, this clone is medium-sized. The chain is built from TRBV15 and TRBJ2-7, with D unclear. V was shortened by 1 base and J by 3 bases, with 4 bases between the two germline ends. Germline V gene sequence: CDR1 LNHNV, CDR2 YYDKDF (reference sequence). The CDR3 sequence is 12 residues long. The CDR3 is CATSRVGYEQYF. The CDR3 DNA reads as TGTGCCACCAGCAGAGTGGGCTACGAGCAGTACTTC.

The V and J genes are TRBV29-1 and TRBJ2-1; 11 bases agree with TRBD2. Trimming cost V 1 base and J 9 bases; bases outside gene matches: 8. There are 15 residues in the CDR3. Germline V gene sequence: CDR1 SQVTM, CDR2 ANQGSEA. The DNA of the CDR3 is TGCAGCGTTGAAGGTCATAGCGGGAGGGTCGGTGAGCAGTTCTTC. It specifies CSVEGHSGRVGEQFF.

This chain links TRBV29-1 with TRBJ2-1; 8 bases agree with TRBD1. After removal of 8 bases from V and 5 bases from J, the junction contained 5 bases not matched to a gene. Looked up from germline, CDR1 is SQVTM and CDR2 is ANQGSEA. This CDR3 contains 12 residues. CDR3 amino acids: CSHGQGNNEQFF. CDR3 sequence (DNA): TGCAGCCACGGACAGGGAAACAATGAGCAGTTCTTC.

This chain uses TRBV11-3 with TRBJ2-3; a possible D gene is TRBD1 (6 bases). CDR3 length: 16 residues. Per germline, CDR1 SGHNT and CDR2 YENEEA. V was pared by 5 bases and J by 5 bases, with 20 bases between. The CDR3 nucleotides are TGTGCCAGCAGCCCGCGGTCGATGCAGGGGCAAGATACGCAGTATTTT. Residues: CASSPRSMQGQDTQYF.